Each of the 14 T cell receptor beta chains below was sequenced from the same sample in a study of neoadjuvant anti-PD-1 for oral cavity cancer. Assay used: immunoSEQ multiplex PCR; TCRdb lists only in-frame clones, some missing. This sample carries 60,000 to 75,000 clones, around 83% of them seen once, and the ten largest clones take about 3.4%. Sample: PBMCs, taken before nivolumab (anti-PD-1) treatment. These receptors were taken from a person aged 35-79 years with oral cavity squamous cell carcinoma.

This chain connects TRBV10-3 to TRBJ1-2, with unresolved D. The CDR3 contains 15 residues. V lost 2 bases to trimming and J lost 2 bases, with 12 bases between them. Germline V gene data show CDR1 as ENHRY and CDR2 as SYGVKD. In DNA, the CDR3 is TGTGCCATCAGTGAGCGGCCTGAGGGAAACTATGGCTACACCTTC. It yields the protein CAISERPEGNYGYTF.

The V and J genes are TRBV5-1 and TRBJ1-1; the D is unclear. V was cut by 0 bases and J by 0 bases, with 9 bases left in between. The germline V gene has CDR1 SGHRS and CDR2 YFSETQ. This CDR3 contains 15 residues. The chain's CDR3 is CASSLGRTLNTEAFF. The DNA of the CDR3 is TGCGCCAGCAGCTTGGGGAGGACCCTGAACACTGAAGCTTTCTTT.

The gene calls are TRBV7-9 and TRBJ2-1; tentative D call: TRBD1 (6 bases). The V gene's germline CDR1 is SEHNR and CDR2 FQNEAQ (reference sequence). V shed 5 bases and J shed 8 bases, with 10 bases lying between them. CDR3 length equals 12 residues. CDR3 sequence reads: CASSLSGDEQFF. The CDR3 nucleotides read TGTGCCAGCAGCCTCTCAGGGGATGAGCAGTTCTTC.

The CDR3 region is CASSLAGQGATGANVLTF. The CDR3 DNA reads as TGTGCCAGCAGCTTGGCGGGACAGGGGGCCACCGGGGCCAACGTCCTGACTTTC. This chain joins TRBV5-5 and TRBJ2-6; 12 nucleotides match TRBD1. Trimming at V came to 0 bases and at J to 4 bases, leaving 5 bases not matched to a gene. The CDR3 totals 18 residues. Germline V gene lookup returns CDR1 SGHKS and CDR2 YYEKEE (reference sequence).

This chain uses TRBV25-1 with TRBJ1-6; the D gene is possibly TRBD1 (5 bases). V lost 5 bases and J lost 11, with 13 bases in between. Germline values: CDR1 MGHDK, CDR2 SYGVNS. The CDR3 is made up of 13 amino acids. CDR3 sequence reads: CASSRRLGAPLHF. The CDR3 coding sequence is TGTGCCAGCAGTCGACGTTTAGGGGCACCCCTCCACTTT.

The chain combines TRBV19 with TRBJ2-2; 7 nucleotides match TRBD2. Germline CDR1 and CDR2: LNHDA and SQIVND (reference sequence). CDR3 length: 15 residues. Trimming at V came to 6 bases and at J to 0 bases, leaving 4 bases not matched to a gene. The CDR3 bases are TGTGCCAGTAGCACTAGCGCGGCGAACACCGGGGAGCTGTTTTTT. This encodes CASSTSAANTGELFF.

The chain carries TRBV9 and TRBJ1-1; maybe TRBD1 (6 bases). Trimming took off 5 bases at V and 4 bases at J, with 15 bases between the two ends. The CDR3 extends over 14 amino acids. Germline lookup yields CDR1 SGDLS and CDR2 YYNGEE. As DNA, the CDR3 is TGTGCCAGCAGTCGAGGGGGAGAAGGCACTGAAGCTTTCTTT. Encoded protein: CASSRGGEGTEAFF.

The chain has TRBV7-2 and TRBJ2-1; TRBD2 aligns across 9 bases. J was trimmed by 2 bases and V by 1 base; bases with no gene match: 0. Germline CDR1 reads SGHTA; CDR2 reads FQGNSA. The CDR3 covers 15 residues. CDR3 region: CASSLVAGAYNEQFF. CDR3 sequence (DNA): TGTGCCAGCAGCTTAGTAGCGGGAGCCTACAATGAGCAGTTCTTC.

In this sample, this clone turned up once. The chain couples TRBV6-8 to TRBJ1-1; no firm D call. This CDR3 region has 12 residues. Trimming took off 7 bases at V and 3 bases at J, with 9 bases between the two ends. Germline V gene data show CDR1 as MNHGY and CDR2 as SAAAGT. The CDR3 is CASILFYTEAFF. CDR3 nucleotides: TGTGCCAGCATTCTATTCTACACTGAAGCTTTCTTT.

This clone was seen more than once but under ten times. The CDR3 region is CASSQKGPLGTSGNEQFF. The CDR3, as DNA: TGCGCCAGCAGCCAAAAAGGTCCACTCGGGACTAGCGGCAATGAGCAGTTCTTC. The genes are TRBV4-1 and TRBJ2-1, with 11 bases matching TRBD2. The junction had 12 bases not matched to a gene; V was cut back by 2 bases and J by 6 bases. The CDR3 sequence is 18 residues long. CDR1 is MGHRA and CDR2 is YSYEKL in the germline V gene.

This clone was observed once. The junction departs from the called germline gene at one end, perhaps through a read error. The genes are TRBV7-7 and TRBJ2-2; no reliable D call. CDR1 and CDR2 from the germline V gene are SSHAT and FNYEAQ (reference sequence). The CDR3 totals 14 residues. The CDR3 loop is CASSLIFGAGELFF. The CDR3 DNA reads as TGTGCTAGCAGCTTAATATTTGGGGCCGGGGAGCTGTTTTTT. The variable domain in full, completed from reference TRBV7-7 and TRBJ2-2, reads GAGVSQSPRYKVTKRGQDVTLRCDPISSHATLYWYQQALGQGPEFLTYFNYEAQPDKSGLPSDRFSAERPEGSISTLTIQRTEQRDSAMYRCASSLIFGAGELFFGEGSRLTVL.

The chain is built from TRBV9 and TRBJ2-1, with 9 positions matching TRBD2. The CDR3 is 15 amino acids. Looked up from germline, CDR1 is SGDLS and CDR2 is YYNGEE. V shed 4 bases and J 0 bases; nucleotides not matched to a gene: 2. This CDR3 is CASSLSGSSYNEQFF. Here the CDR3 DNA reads TGTGCCAGCAGCCTTAGCGGGAGCTCCTACAATGAGCAGTTCTTC.

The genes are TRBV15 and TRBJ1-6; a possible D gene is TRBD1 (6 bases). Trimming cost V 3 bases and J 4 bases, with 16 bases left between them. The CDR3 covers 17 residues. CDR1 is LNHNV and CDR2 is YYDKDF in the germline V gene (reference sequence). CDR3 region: CATSSARDNGYNSPLHF. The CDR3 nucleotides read TGTGCCACCAGCAGTGCCCGGGACAACGGATATAATTCACCCCTCCACTTT.

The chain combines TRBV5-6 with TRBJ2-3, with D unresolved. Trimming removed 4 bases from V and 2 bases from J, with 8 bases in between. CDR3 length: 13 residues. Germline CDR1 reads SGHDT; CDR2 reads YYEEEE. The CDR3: CASSRRVTDTQYF. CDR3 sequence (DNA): TGTGCCAGCAGCCGTAGGGTCACAGATACGCAGTATTTT.